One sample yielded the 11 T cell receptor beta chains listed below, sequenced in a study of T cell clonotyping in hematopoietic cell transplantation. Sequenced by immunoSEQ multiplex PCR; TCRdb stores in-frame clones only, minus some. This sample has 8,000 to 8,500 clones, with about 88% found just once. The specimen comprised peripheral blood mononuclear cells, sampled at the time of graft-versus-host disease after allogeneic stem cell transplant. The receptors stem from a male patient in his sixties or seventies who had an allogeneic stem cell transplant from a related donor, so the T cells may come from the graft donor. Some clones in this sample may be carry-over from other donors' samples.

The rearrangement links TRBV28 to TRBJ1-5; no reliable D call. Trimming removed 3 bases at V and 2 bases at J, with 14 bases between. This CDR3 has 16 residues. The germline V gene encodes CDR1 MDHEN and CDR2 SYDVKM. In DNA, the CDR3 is TGTGCCAGCAGTTTTCCTGGGGTCGAGGGCAATCAGCCCCAGCATTTT. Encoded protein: CASSFPGVEGNQPQHF. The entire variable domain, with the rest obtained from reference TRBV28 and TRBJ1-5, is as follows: DVKVTQSSRYLVKRTGEKVFLECVQDMDHENMFWYRQDPGLGLRLIYFSYDVKMKEKGDIPEGYSVSREKKERFSLILESASTNQTSMYLCASSFPGVEGNQPQHFGDGTRLSIL.

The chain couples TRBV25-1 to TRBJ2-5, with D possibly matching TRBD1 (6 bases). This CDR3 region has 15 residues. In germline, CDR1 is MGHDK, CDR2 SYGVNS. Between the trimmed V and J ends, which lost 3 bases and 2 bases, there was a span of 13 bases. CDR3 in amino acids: CASSDPGDTQETQYF. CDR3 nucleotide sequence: TGTGCCAGCAGTGACCCAGGGGATACACAAGAGACCCAGTACTTC.

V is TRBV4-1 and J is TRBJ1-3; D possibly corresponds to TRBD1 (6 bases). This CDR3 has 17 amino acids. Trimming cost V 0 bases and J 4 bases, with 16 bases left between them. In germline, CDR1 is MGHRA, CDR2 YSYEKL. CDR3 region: CASSQDRTDSFGNTIYF. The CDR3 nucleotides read TGCGCCAGCAGCCAAGATCGGACGGACAGCTTCGGAAACACCATATATTTT.

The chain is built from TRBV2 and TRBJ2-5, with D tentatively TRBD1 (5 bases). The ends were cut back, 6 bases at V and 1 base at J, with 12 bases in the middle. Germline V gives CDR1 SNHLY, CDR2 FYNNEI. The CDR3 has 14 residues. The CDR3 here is CASSFDRSQETQYF. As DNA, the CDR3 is TGTGCCAGCAGCTTTGACAGAAGCCAAGAGACCCAGTACTTC.

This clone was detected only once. CDR3 protein: CASSLRVISPLHF. Here the CDR3 DNA reads TGTGCCAGCAGCCTTAGGGTCATTTCACCCCTCCACTTT. The chain is built from TRBV5-8 and TRBJ1-6; D is unresolved. The V and J ends lost 4 bases and 9 bases respectively, with 11 bases between them. Germline loops: CDR1 SGHTS, CDR2 YDEGEE. The CDR3 extends over 13 amino acids. Supplemented by reference TRBV5-8 and TRBJ1-6, the full variable domain reads EAGVTQSPTHLIKTRGQQATLRCSPISGHTSVYWYQQALGLGLQFLLWYDEGEERNRGNFPPRFSGRQFPNYSSELNVNALELEDSALYLCASSLRVISPLHFGNGTRLTVT.

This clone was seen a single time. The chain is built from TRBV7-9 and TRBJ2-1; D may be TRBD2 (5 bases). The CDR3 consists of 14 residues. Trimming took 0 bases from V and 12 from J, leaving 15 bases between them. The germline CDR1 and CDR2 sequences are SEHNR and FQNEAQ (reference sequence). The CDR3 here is CASSLAGAGVVQFF. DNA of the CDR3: TGTGCCAGCAGCTTAGCGGGAGCCGGCGTAGTGCAGTTCTTC.

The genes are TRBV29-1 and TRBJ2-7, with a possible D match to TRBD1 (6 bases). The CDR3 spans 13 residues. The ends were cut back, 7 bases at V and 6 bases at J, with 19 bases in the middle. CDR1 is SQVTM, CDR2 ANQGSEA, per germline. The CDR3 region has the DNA TGCAGCGCCCTTGGGGGCCAGCGGATCGAGCAGTACTTC. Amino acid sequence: CSALGGQRIEQYF.

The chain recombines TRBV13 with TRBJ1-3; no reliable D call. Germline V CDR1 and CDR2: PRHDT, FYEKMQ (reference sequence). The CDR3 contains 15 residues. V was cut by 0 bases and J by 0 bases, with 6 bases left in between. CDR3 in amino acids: CASSLGRISGNTIYF. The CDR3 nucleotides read TGTGCCAGCAGCTTAGGGAGAATCTCTGGAAACACCATATATTTT.

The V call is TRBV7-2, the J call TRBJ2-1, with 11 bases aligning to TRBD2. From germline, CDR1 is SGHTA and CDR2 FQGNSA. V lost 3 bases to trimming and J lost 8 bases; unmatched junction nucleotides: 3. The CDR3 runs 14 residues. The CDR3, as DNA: TGTGCCAGCAGCTTTAGCGGGGGGGCCGATGAGCAGTTCTTC. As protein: CASSFSGGADEQFF.

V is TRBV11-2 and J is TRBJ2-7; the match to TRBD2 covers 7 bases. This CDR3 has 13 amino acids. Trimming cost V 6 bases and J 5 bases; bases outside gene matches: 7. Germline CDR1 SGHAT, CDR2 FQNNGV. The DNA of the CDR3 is TGTGCCAGCAGGGCCGGGGGGTTCCACGAGCAGTACTTC. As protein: CASRAGGFHEQYF.

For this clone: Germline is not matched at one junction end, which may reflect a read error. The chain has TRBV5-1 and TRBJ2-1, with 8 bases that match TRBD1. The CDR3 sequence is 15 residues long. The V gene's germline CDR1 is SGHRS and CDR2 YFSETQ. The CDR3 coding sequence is TGCGCCAGCAGGTTGGGACAGGCGGTTCGGGATGAGCAGTTCTTC. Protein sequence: CASRLGQAVRDEQFF.